This T cell receptor beta chain was observed in a study of metastatic and nonmetastatic thyroid tumors. About the study: Across blood and tumor or nodule tissue, repertoires from malignant and benign thyroid patients were compared with one another. Study-wide results and limits: According to reports, the diversity of TCR beta was significantly higher in malignant thyroid tumors than in benign nodules, and this held in both blood and tumor samples.

Not a single patient had been given any form of treatment at any point before undergoing thyroid surgery. V lost 4 bases and J 6 bases, leaving 13 bases between the germline ends. The CDR3 loop spans 14 amino acids. The V gene's germline CDR1 is MNHEY and CDR2 SVGEGT. This clone was counted a few times. Antigen: not known. With MiXCR, TCRdb called clones anew from the PCR reads. The sample lists tens of thousands of clones; almost 30% were seen once. The sequenced material came from blood. This sequence was found in a female donor with papillary thyroid cancer or a benign thyroid nodule (not recorded which). Some clones in this sample may be carry-over from other donors' samples. This sequence joins TRBV6-2 or TRBV6-3 and TRBJ2-1; the D call may be TRBD1 or TRBD2 (5 bases each). CDR3 bases: TGTGCCAGCAGTTGGCAGGGAGACATCAATGAGCAGTTCTTC. Amino acid sequence: CASSWQGDINEQFF.